Each of the 24 T cell receptor beta chains below was sequenced from the same sample in a study of cytomegalovirus exposure and HLA in healthy donors. With 60 Vbeta and 13 Jbeta primers, the PCR was carried out. Measured with immunoSEQ multiplex PCR; TCRdb has only the in-frame clones, and not every one. Seen here are about 160,000 clones, 80% observed once, and the top ten hold about 4.5%. Sequenced: PBMCs. These TCRs come from a man in his thirties or forties in good health and CMV-seronegative.

This rearrangement joins TRBV6-5 to TRBJ1-2; 7 bases are shared with TRBD1. Germline CDR1 and CDR2: MNHEY and SVGAGI. This CDR3 region has 14 residues. Losses at the gene ends were 6 bases for V and 6 bases for J; bases not matched to a gene: 10. The CDR3 DNA follows: TGTGCCAGCAGCCGCACGACAGGGTTTGATGGCTACACCTTC. Translating gives CASSRTTGFDGYTF.

This clone was seen once. The chain carries TRBV19 and TRBJ2-7; TRBD1 aligns across 7 bases. This CDR3 is 13 amino acids long. Unmatched junction bases numbered 7, after V lost 6 bases and J lost 5 bases. The germline CDR1 and CDR2 sequences are LNHDA and SQIVND (reference sequence). CDR3 region: CASREQGLDEQYF. CDR3 bases: TGTGCCAGTAGGGAACAGGGGTTGGACGAGCAGTACTTC.

V is TRBV5-1 and J is TRBJ1-5; 7 bases align to TRBD1. V dropped 0 bases and J dropped 10; count of bases not matched to a gene: 10. The CDR3 has 15 amino acids. Germline V gene lookup returns CDR1 SGHRS and CDR2 YFSETQ. The CDR3 sequence: CASSLEGTDGPPQHF. The DNA for the CDR3 is TGCGCCAGCAGCTTGGAAGGGACAGACGGTCCCCCCCAGCATTTT.

The chain couples TRBV7-2 to TRBJ1-2; D uncertain. The V end lost 1 base, the J end lost 8 bases, and 8 bases lay between the germline ends. The germline V gene has CDR1 SGHTA and CDR2 FQGNSA. The CDR3 contains 12 residues. The CDR3 DNA is TGTGCCAGCAGCTTAGTAAACACCGGCTACACCTTC. The encoded protein is CASSLVNTGYTF.

V and J are TRBV13 and TRBJ1-2; 9 nucleotides align to TRBD1. The germline V gene has CDR1 PRHDT and CDR2 FYEKMQ (reference sequence). This CDR3 contains 15 residues. J gave up 3 bases and V 5 bases, and 7 bases lay outside the gene matches. Here the CDR3 reads CASSPRTGAYYGYTF. CDR3 sequence (DNA): TGTGCCAGCAGCCCGAGGACAGGGGCCTACTATGGCTACACCTTC.

This clone was detected only once. The CDR3 loop is CASSQGRTNEKLFF. CDR3 bases: TGTGCCAGCAGCCAAGGGAGGACTAATGAAAAACTGTTTTTT. The rearrangement joins TRBV2 to TRBJ1-4; D unresolved. Germline-derived CDR1 and CDR2 are SNHLY and FYNNEI. V was shortened by 6 bases and J by 2 bases, with 10 bases between the two germline ends. The CDR3 sequence is 14 residues long.

The chain couples TRBV27 to TRBJ2-7, with D hard to call. This CDR3 has 14 residues. V was shortened by 6 bases and J by 0 bases, with 12 bases between the two germline ends. The germline gives CDR1 MNHEY, CDR2 SMNVEV (reference sequence). The DNA for the CDR3 is TGTGCCAGCAGCTCCTCCTCCTACTCCTACGAGCAGTACTTC. This encodes CASSSSSYSYEQYF.

The gene calls are TRBV7-2 and TRBJ2-7; D possibly corresponds to TRBD1 (6 bases). The ends were cut back, 1 base at V and 3 bases at J, with 19 bases in the middle. The germline V gene encodes CDR1 SGHTA and CDR2 FQGNSA. This CDR3 is 17 amino acids long. For the CDR3, the DNA is TGTGCCAGCAGCTTAGTGAGCGGTACAGGGTCTTACTACGAGCAGTACTTC. This codes for CASSLVSGTGSYYEQYF.

The chain uses TRBV5-4 and TRBJ2-1; 9 positions agree with TRBD1. The V segment lost 5 bases and the J segment 15 bases; nucleotides outside the gene matches: 21. The CDR3 contains 16 residues. CDR1 and CDR2 from the germline V gene are SGHNT and YYREEE (reference sequence). The CDR3 sequence: CASSLQAGDRDYQGFF. CDR3 coding DNA: TGTGCCAGCAGTCTTCAGGCCGGGGACAGGGACTATCAGGGGTTCTTC.

The genes are TRBV28 and TRBJ2-7, with 9 positions matching TRBD1. Germline V gene lookup returns CDR1 MDHEN and CDR2 SYDVKM. The CDR3 sequence is 12 residues long. V gave up 10 bases and J gave up 7 bases; unmatched junction bases: 8. CDR3 sequence (DNA): TGTGCCATCCTACAGGGGGCGGGTGAGCAGTACTTC. It yields the protein CAILQGAGEQYF.

The chain is built from TRBV29-1 and TRBJ1-2; D is ambiguous. The V gene lost 1 base and the J gene lost 0 bases, with 6 bases spanning the gap. CDR1 and CDR2 (germline): SQVTM, ANQGSEA. This CDR3 has 13 residues. CDR3 coding DNA: TGCAGCGTTGAAGTAGCAGCTAACTATGGCTACACCTTC. Translation: CSVEVAANYGYTF. The variable domain in full, completed from reference TRBV29-1 and TRBJ1-2, reads SAVISQKPSRDICQRGTSLTIQCQVDSQVTMMFWYRQQPGQSLTLIATANQGSEATYESGFVIDKFPISRPNLTFSTLTVSNMSPEDSSIYLCSVEVAANYGYTFGSGTRLTVV.

J is TRBJ2-7 and V is TRBV10-3, with 7 bases lining up with TRBD2. This CDR3 spans 15 amino acids. Losses at the gene ends were 4 bases for V and 5 bases for J; bases not matched to a gene: 11. CDR1 ENHRY and CDR2 SYGVKD come from the germline V gene. CDR3 nucleotides: TGTGCCATCAGTGCGTCCCGCGGGGGAGAGGACGAGCAGTACTTC. Translation gives CAISASRGGEDEQYF.

The chain couples TRBV19 to TRBJ1-4; 10 nucleotides line up with TRBD1. Germline CDR1 reads LNHDA; CDR2 reads SQIVND (reference sequence). The V segment lost 4 bases and the J segment 5 bases; nucleotides outside the gene matches: 4. The CDR3 has 15 amino acids. The CDR3 sequence: CASSTDRGRNEKLFF. CDR3 DNA: TGTGCCAGTAGTACAGACAGGGGGCGGAATGAAAAACTGTTTTTT. Full variable domain (outside the CDR3, taken from reference TRBV19 and TRBJ1-4): DGGITQSPKYLFRKEGQNVTLSCEQNLNHDAMYWYRQDPGQGLRLIYYSQIVNDFQKGDIAEGYSVSREKKESFPLTVTSAQKNPTAFYLCASSTDRGRNEKLFFGSGTQLSVL.

V usage is TRBV18 and J usage is TRBJ1-1, with 7 bases fitting TRBD1. There are 16 residues in the CDR3. V was clipped by 3 bases and J by 5 bases; unmatched bases: 12. Germline lookup yields CDR1 KGHSH and CDR2 LQKENI. CDR3 coding DNA: TGTGCCAGCTCACCGCGACTTACAGGGGTCGTAACTGAAGCTTTCTTT. Its translation: CASSPRLTGVVTEAFF.

This rearrangement joins TRBV5-4 to TRBJ1-1; the match to TRBD1 covers 10 bases. V trimming: 8 bases; J trimming: 6 bases; junction bases outside the gene matches: 10. Germline values: CDR1 SGHNT, CDR2 YYREEE (reference sequence). The CDR3 loop spans 14 amino acids. In DNA, the CDR3 is TGTGCCAGTTCACCGGGACAGGGGACCCCTGAAGCTTTCTTT. It specifies CASSPGQGTPEAFF. The full variable domain, rest sourced from reference TRBV5-4 and TRBJ1-1, is ETGVTQSPTHLIKTRGQQVTLRCSSQSGHNTVSWYQQALGQGPQFIFQYYREEENGRGNFPPRFSGLQFPNYSSELNVNALELDDSALYLCASSPGQGTPEAFFGQGTRLTVV.

The chain is built from TRBV5-4 and TRBJ2-2, with D possibly TRBD2 on 6 matching bases. Trimming shortened V by 0 bases and J by 6 bases, and 9 bases separated the two germline ends. The germline gives CDR1 SGHNT, CDR2 YYREEE (reference sequence). CDR3 length equals 14 residues. The CDR3 sequence is CASSLEAGSGELFF. CDR3 DNA: TGTGCCAGCAGCTTGGAGGCGGGATCCGGGGAGCTGTTTTTT.

The chain combines TRBV5-1 with TRBJ2-7, with unresolved D. The germline CDR1 and CDR2 sequences are SGHRS and YFSETQ. V lost 5 bases to trimming and J lost 3 bases, with 18 bases between them. The CDR3 has 15 amino acids. The CDR3 coding sequence is TGCGCCAGCAGGCCCAGACAAGGCAGCTACTACGAGCAGTACTTC. It translates to CASRPRQGSYYEQYF. Full variable domain (remainder filled in from reference TRBV5-1 and TRBJ2-7): KAGVTQTPRYLIKTRGQQVTLSCSPISGHRSVSWYQQTPGQGLQFLFEYFSETQRNKGNFPGRFSGRQFSNSRSEMNVSTLELGDSALYLCASRPRQGSYYEQYFGPGTRLTVT.

This sequence joins TRBV10-3 and TRBJ1-2, with 7 bases matching TRBD1. CDR3 length equals 15 residues. The germline gives CDR1 ENHRY, CDR2 SYGVKD. The ends lost 6 bases at V and 8 bases at J; junction bases unmatched: 15. The CDR3 DNA follows: TGTGCCATCAGAGTAGAGACAGGGACCGCGGAGGGCTACACCTTC. Translating gives CAIRVETGTAEGYTF.

Here the CDR3 DNA reads TGTGCCAGCAGTGTGACAGGGACCCCGCACACTGAAGCTTTCTTT. Translated: CASSVTGTPHTEAFF. The J gene is TRBJ1-1, the V gene TRBV27, with 7 positions matching TRBD1. The trim removed 5 bases at V and 3 bases at J, leaving 9 bases unmatched. CDR1 and CDR2 from the germline V gene are MNHEY and SMNVEV (reference sequence). This CDR3 region has 15 residues.

The CDR3 nucleotides are TGTGCCAGCAGCCTAAACAGGGACCGCGAGTATTTT. It yields the protein CASSLNRDREYF. This chain uses TRBV28 with TRBJ2-3, with a possible D match to TRBD1 (6 bases). CDR1 MDHEN and CDR2 SYDVKM come from the germline V gene. Trimming stripped 6 bases from V and 13 bases from J, with 17 bases between. This CDR3 spans 12 amino acids.

As concerns this clone: Other DNA variants within this sample encode the same CDR3. The chain uses TRBV7-9 and TRBJ2-7, with D maybe TRBD2 (6 bases). Germline V gives CDR1 SEHNR, CDR2 FQNEAQ (reference sequence). This CDR3 spans 12 amino acids. Trimming took 5 bases from V and 3 from J, leaving 8 bases between them. The CDR3 protein is CASSPGGYEQYF. The CDR3 region has the DNA TGTGCCAGCAGCCCCGGGGGCTACGAGCAGTACTTC.

The CDR3 bases are TGTGCCAGCAGTCCTAATCCGGACATTGGGAAACTGTTTTTT. It codes for CASSPNPDIGKLFF. The chain employs TRBV27 and TRBJ1-4; tentatively, D is TRBD1 (5 bases). CDR1 and CDR2 from the germline V gene are MNHEY and SMNVEV (reference sequence). The V gene lost 5 bases and the J gene lost 11 bases, with 18 bases spanning the gap. This CDR3 spans 14 amino acids.

The rearrangement joins TRBV7-8 to TRBJ2-2; D possibly corresponds to TRBD2 (6 bases). The CDR3 sequence is 16 residues long. CDR1 is SGHVS, CDR2 FQNEAQ, per germline. Deletions cut 0 bases from V and 0 bases from J, with 8 bases between. The CDR3 DNA is TGTGCCAGCAGCTTAGCGGTAGCGGCGAACACCGGGGAGCTGTTTTTT. As protein: CASSLAVAANTGELFF.

The CDR3 region is CASSPPHRQVGTEAFF. CDR3 bases: TGTGCCAGCTCACCACCGCACCGACAGGTGGGCACTGAAGCTTTCTTT. The rearrangement joins TRBV18 to TRBJ1-1, with D tentatively TRBD1 (6 bases). The germline V gene encodes CDR1 KGHSH and CDR2 LQKENI. V was trimmed by 0 bases and J by 4 bases, leaving 15 bases between them. The CDR3 covers 16 residues.